The rows below give T cell receptor beta chains drawn from one sample of a study of cytomegalovirus exposure and HLA in healthy donors. The assay was immunoSEQ multiplex PCR, and TCRdb's table has in-frame clones only and misses some. The data show about 58,000 clones, 90% seen once. Material: PBMCs. Receptors were obtained from a man aged 18 to 29 in good health and CMV-seronegative. Each CDR3 is given with its conserved first and last residue. Each record gives: CDR3 DNA, CDR3 protein, J gene, clone size, V gene, D gene. A D gene is named only where the DNA matches it firmly. Clone size is not always given. Where it is, it says once, few, many or a class for expanded clones.

CDR3nt: TGTGCCAGCAGCCACGGGACATCTTTGAACACTGAAGCTTTCTTT
CDR3aa: CASSHGTSLNTEAFF
j_gene: TRBJ1-1
abundance: NA
v_gene: TRBV14
d_gene: NA

CDR3nt: TGTGCCAGCAGCTTGGCCGGGAACATCGAGCAGTACTTC
CDR3aa: CASSLAGNIEQYF
j_gene: TRBJ2-7
abundance: NA
v_gene: TRBV5-6
d_gene: NA

CDR3nt: TGTGCCACCAGCAGAGATCGCTTCGGGTATGAGCAGTTCTTC
CDR3aa: CATSRDRFGYEQFF
j_gene: TRBJ2-1
abundance: once
v_gene: TRBV15
d_gene: NA

CDR3nt: TGTGCCAGCAGTTACGGTAGCGGGACGTTCTTC
CDR3aa: CASSYGSGTFF
j_gene: TRBJ2-1
abundance: NA
v_gene: TRBV6-6
d_gene: TRBD2

CDR3nt: TGTGCCAGCAGCGTACCACTAGCGGGCACAGATACGCAGTATTTT
CDR3aa: CASSVPLAGTDTQYF
j_gene: TRBJ2-3
abundance: NA
v_gene: TRBV7-2
d_gene: TRBD2

CDR3nt: TGTGCCAGCAGCTTAATATCCCAGGGCGCAAATACGCAGTATTTT
CDR3aa: CASSLISQGANTQYF
j_gene: TRBJ2-3
abundance: NA
v_gene: TRBV7-8
d_gene: NA

CDR3nt: TGTGCCAGCATTCGGCGGGGGACAGGGGAAACTGAAGCTTTCTTT
CDR3aa: CASIRRGTGETEAFF
j_gene: TRBJ1-1
abundance: NA
v_gene: TRBV2
d_gene: TRBD1

CDR3nt: TGCAGCGTTGACGGGAGGGCCCTCAATGAGCAGTTCTTC
CDR3aa: CSVDGRALNEQFF
j_gene: TRBJ2-1
abundance: once
v_gene: TRBV29-1
d_gene: TRBD2

CDR3nt: TGTGCCAGCAGCGCAGGATCTGGGGCCAACGTCCTGACTTTC
CDR3aa: CASSAGSGANVLTF
j_gene: TRBJ2-6
abundance: once
v_gene: TRBV27
d_gene: NA

CDR3nt: TGTGCCAGCTCAGAGGGACAGGCATCCACAGATACGCAGTATTTT
CDR3aa: CASSEGQASTDTQYF
j_gene: TRBJ2-3
abundance: NA
v_gene: TRBV18
d_gene: TRBD1

CDR3nt: TGTGCCAGCAGCTTAGCTAGACTAGCGAATTACTACGAGCAGTACTTC
CDR3aa: CASSLARLANYYEQYF
j_gene: TRBJ2-7
abundance: once
v_gene: TRBV11-3
d_gene: TRBD2

CDR3nt: TGTGCCAGCAGCATTACAGGGGTCGGCTACACCTTC
CDR3aa: CASSITGVGYTF
j_gene: TRBJ1-2
abundance: NA
v_gene: TRBV7-9
d_gene: TRBD1

CDR3nt: TGTGCCAGCAGCTGGGGACTAGCCAAAAACATTCAGTACTTC
CDR3aa: CASSWGLAKNIQYF
j_gene: TRBJ2-4
abundance: NA
v_gene: TRBV5-5
d_gene: NA

CDR3nt: TGTGCCAGCAGCCCCAGCGGTAGCTCCTACAATGAGCAGTTCTTC
CDR3aa: CASSPSGSSYNEQFF
j_gene: TRBJ2-1
abundance: NA
v_gene: TRBV28
d_gene: NA

CDR3nt: TGTGCCAGCAGCCTTGGGGGGATCTCCGGGGAGCTGTTTTTT
CDR3aa: CASSLGGISGELFF
j_gene: TRBJ2-2
abundance: NA
v_gene: TRBV9
d_gene: NA

CDR3nt: TGTGCCAGCAGCTCCGGGATAGCGCAGTTCTTC
CDR3aa: CASSSGIAQFF
j_gene: TRBJ2-1
abundance: NA
v_gene: TRBV28
d_gene: NA

CDR3nt: TGTGCCAGCAGCTTATTATCAACCGGGGAGACCCAGTACTTC
CDR3aa: CASSLLSTGETQYF
j_gene: TRBJ2-5
abundance: NA
v_gene: TRBV7-9
d_gene: NA

CDR3nt: TGTGCCAGCAGCTTAAGCAAGGGGGTCGAGCAGTACTTC
CDR3aa: CASSLSKGVEQYF
j_gene: TRBJ2-7
abundance: NA
v_gene: TRBV7-3
d_gene: NA

CDR3nt: TGTGCCAGTAGTCCCCTCCTAGCGGGAGCCCCCTACGAGCAGTACTTC
CDR3aa: CASSPLLAGAPYEQYF
j_gene: TRBJ2-7
abundance: NA
v_gene: TRBV19
d_gene: TRBD2

CDR3nt: TGTGCCAGCAGTCAGACAGGGGGCGCGGGCACTGAAGCTTTCTTT
CDR3aa: CASSQTGGAGTEAFF
j_gene: TRBJ1-1
abundance: few
v_gene: TRBV6-1
d_gene: TRBD1

CDR3nt: TGTGCCAGCAGCTTCACAGGAGTCAATCAGCCCCAGCATTTT
CDR3aa: CASSFTGVNQPQHF
j_gene: TRBJ1-5
abundance: few
v_gene: TRBV7-2
d_gene: NA

CDR3nt: TGTGCCACCAAGACTAGCTGGAACACCGGGGAGCTGTTTTTT
CDR3aa: CATKTSWNTGELFF
j_gene: TRBJ2-2
abundance: NA
v_gene: TRBV27
d_gene: TRBD2

CDR3nt: TGCGCCAGCAGCTTCGCTCTCGGAGTCTATGCCCCCCACAATGAGCAGTTCTTC
CDR3aa: CASSFALGVYAPHNEQFF
j_gene: TRBJ2-1
abundance: NA
v_gene: TRBV5-1
d_gene: NA

CDR3nt: TGTGCCAGCAGTTTAGAGACTAGCCCCTACTCCGAGCAGTACTTC
CDR3aa: CASSLETSPYSEQYF
j_gene: TRBJ2-7
abundance: NA
v_gene: TRBV28
d_gene: TRBD2

CDR3nt: TGTGCCATCAGTGAGCGGCAGGGGGCGGAGTACAATGAGCAGTTCTTC
CDR3aa: CAISERQGAEYNEQFF
j_gene: TRBJ2-1
abundance: NA
v_gene: TRBV10-3
d_gene: TRBD1

CDR3nt: TGCAGCGTCGCGTCATCCGGCCTAGCGGAGTACAATGAGCAGTTCTTC
CDR3aa: CSVASSGLAEYNEQFF
j_gene: TRBJ2-1
abundance: NA
v_gene: TRBV29-1
d_gene: TRBD2

CDR3nt: TGTGCCAGCAGTGCCGAGCGGGCCCGCTCCTACAATGAGCAGTTCTTC
CDR3aa: CASSAERARSYNEQFF
j_gene: TRBJ2-1
abundance: NA
v_gene: TRBV2
d_gene: NA

CDR3nt: TGTGCCAGCAGTTCAACAGGCGTGCAAGGCTACACCTTC
CDR3aa: CASSSTGVQGYTF
j_gene: TRBJ1-2
abundance: NA
v_gene: TRBV27
d_gene: NA

CDR3nt: TGTGCCAGCAGCAAGCGGACAGGGTTGGTCACAGATACGCAGTATTTT
CDR3aa: CASSKRTGLVTDTQYF
j_gene: TRBJ2-3
abundance: NA
v_gene: TRBV7-3
d_gene: TRBD1

CDR3nt: TGCAGCGCGGGGGGCCGGCTTTCGAACACTGAAGCTTTCTTT
CDR3aa: CSAGGRLSNTEAFF
j_gene: TRBJ1-1
abundance: NA
v_gene: TRBV29-1
d_gene: NA

CDR3nt: TGTGCCAGCAGCCTCTCCTCCGGGACAGACAACACTGAAGCTTTCTTT
CDR3aa: CASSLSSGTDNTEAFF
j_gene: TRBJ1-1
abundance: NA
v_gene: TRBV6-6
d_gene: TRBD1

CDR3nt: TGTGCCAGCATCCCGGGGGGGCCGGGACAGCCGAACACCGGGGAGCTGTTTTTT
CDR3aa: CASIPGGPGQPNTGELFF
j_gene: TRBJ2-2
abundance: NA
v_gene: TRBV5-4
d_gene: NA

CDR3nt: TGTGCCAGCAGCTTTACTGGCACCGGGGAGCTGTTTTTT
CDR3aa: CASSFTGTGELFF
j_gene: TRBJ2-2
abundance: NA
v_gene: TRBV7-9
d_gene: NA

CDR3nt: TGCGCCAGCAGCCCGGGGGGCCTAGCGGGAGGGAAAGAGACCCAGTACTTC
CDR3aa: CASSPGGLAGGKETQYF
j_gene: TRBJ2-5
abundance: NA
v_gene: TRBV5-1
d_gene: TRBD2

CDR3nt: TGTGCCAGCAGCCGGGCGCAACTAGAAAGCTCCTACAATGAGCAGTTCTTC
CDR3aa: CASSRAQLESSYNEQFF
j_gene: TRBJ2-1
abundance: few
v_gene: TRBV4-2
d_gene: NA

CDR3nt: TGTGCCAGCAGCTTAGACGGCGGGAGCTCCTACGAGCAGTACTTC
CDR3aa: CASSLDGGSSYEQYF
j_gene: TRBJ2-7
abundance: NA
v_gene: TRBV11-2
d_gene: TRBD2

CDR3nt: TGTGCCACGAGGCGGGACAGACCCGCCGGCTATGGCTACACCTTC
CDR3aa: CATRRDRPAGYGYTF
j_gene: TRBJ1-2
abundance: NA
v_gene: TRBV6-5
d_gene: TRBD1

CDR3nt: TGTGCCAGCACGGTGAGGGAGACCGATACGCAGTATTTT
CDR3aa: CASTVRETDTQYF
j_gene: TRBJ2-3
abundance: NA
v_gene: TRBV6-1
d_gene: NA

CDR3nt: TGTGCCAGCAGCTTGGGTCTAATGAGCGGGACTCCTTCGGCGGGGGAGCAGTACTTC
CDR3aa: CASSLGLMSGTPSAGEQYF
j_gene: TRBJ2-7
abundance: NA
v_gene: TRBV5-8
d_gene: TRBD2

CDR3nt: TGTGCCATCAGCCCCGGGACTAGCGTCTCCTACGAGCAGTACTTC
CDR3aa: CAISPGTSVSYEQYF
j_gene: TRBJ2-7
abundance: NA
v_gene: TRBV10-3
d_gene: TRBD2

CDR3nt: TGTGCCAGCAGAGGACTAGCGGGAACGGATGAGCAGTTCTTC
CDR3aa: CASRGLAGTDEQFF
j_gene: TRBJ2-1
abundance: NA
v_gene: TRBV28
d_gene: TRBD2

CDR3nt: TGTGCCAGCAGCGACAGGGTAACGAACACCGGGGAGCTGTTTTTT
CDR3aa: CASSDRVTNTGELFF
j_gene: TRBJ2-2
abundance: NA
v_gene: TRBV7-9
d_gene: TRBD1

CDR3nt: TGTGCCTGGAGGACACTAAGGACTTTTGATACGCAGTATTTT
CDR3aa: CAWRTLRTFDTQYF
j_gene: TRBJ2-3
abundance: once
v_gene: TRBV30
d_gene: NA

CDR3nt: TGTGCCAGCAGCTTTAGCGGGAAGGGAAGGGGCGGTACGCAGTATTTT
CDR3aa: CASSFSGKGRGGTQYF
j_gene: TRBJ2-3
abundance: NA
v_gene: TRBV7-2
d_gene: TRBD2

CDR3nt: TGTGCCAGCAACTTCCTTGGACTAGCGGTTCAAGAGACCCAGTACTTC
CDR3aa: CASNFLGLAVQETQYF
j_gene: TRBJ2-5
abundance: once
v_gene: TRBV5-5
d_gene: TRBD2

CDR3nt: TGTGCCTGGAGGATCATGAGCTCCTACAATGAGCAGTTCTTC
CDR3aa: CAWRIMSSYNEQFF
j_gene: TRBJ2-1
abundance: NA
v_gene: TRBV30
d_gene: NA

CDR3nt: TGTGCCTGGAGTGCGGGACAGGGCCATGAAAAACTGTTTTTT
CDR3aa: CAWSAGQGHEKLFF
j_gene: TRBJ1-4
abundance: NA
v_gene: TRBV30
d_gene: TRBD1

CDR3nt: TGTGCCAGCAGTCAACCGGGACACATCTACAATGAGCAGTTCTTC
CDR3aa: CASSQPGHIYNEQFF
j_gene: TRBJ2-1
abundance: NA
v_gene: TRBV6-6
d_gene: NA

CDR3nt: TGTGCCAGCGCCGGGAACCTGAGGACCCAGTACTTC
CDR3aa: CASAGNLRTQYF
j_gene: TRBJ2-5
abundance: NA
v_gene: TRBV28
d_gene: NA

CDR3nt: TGCGCCAGCAGCCAAGACAGGGGGGCTTATGAAAAACTGTTTTTT
CDR3aa: CASSQDRGAYEKLFF
j_gene: TRBJ1-4
abundance: once
v_gene: TRBV4-3
d_gene: TRBD1

CDR3nt: TGCGCCAGCAGAAATGGCGCGACAGGGAACAATGAGCAGTTCTTC
CDR3aa: CASRNGATGNNEQFF
j_gene: TRBJ2-1
abundance: NA
v_gene: TRBV5-1
d_gene: TRBD1

CDR3nt: TGTGCCAGCAGTGAAGTCTCAGGTTACGAGCAGTACTTC
CDR3aa: CASSEVSGYEQYF
j_gene: TRBJ2-7
abundance: NA
v_gene: TRBV6-1
d_gene: NA

CDR3nt: TGTGCCAGCAGCACTAACGCCAAAAACATTCAGTACTTC
CDR3aa: CASSTNAKNIQYF
j_gene: TRBJ2-4
abundance: NA
v_gene: TRBV13
d_gene: NA

CDR3nt: TGTGCCAGCAGACAGGGACTAGCGGCAACCTACGAGCAGTACTTC
CDR3aa: CASRQGLAATYEQYF
j_gene: TRBJ2-7
abundance: NA
v_gene: TRBV13
d_gene: TRBD2

CDR3nt: TGTGCCAGCAGCATGAATACAGGGGGCGGCAATCAGCCCCAGCATTTT
CDR3aa: CASSMNTGGGNQPQHF
j_gene: TRBJ1-5
abundance: NA
v_gene: TRBV7-6
d_gene: TRBD1

CDR3nt: TGTGCCAGCAGCTTAGCTTCCGGGGAGCAGTACTTC
CDR3aa: CASSLASGEQYF
j_gene: TRBJ2-7
abundance: NA
v_gene: TRBV7-6
d_gene: NA

CDR3nt: TGTGCCAGCAGTTTAACAGAGGAGACCCAGTACTTC
CDR3aa: CASSLTEETQYF
j_gene: TRBJ2-5
abundance: NA
v_gene: TRBV6-6
d_gene: NA

CDR3nt: TGTGCCAGCAGTCCCCGGGACAGGGCGGGAAATGAGCAGTTCTTC
CDR3aa: CASSPRDRAGNEQFF
j_gene: TRBJ2-1
abundance: NA
v_gene: TRBV27
d_gene: TRBD1

CDR3nt: TGCAGCGTCCTCGGGGGGATCCACTACGAGCAGTACTTC
CDR3aa: CSVLGGIHYEQYF
j_gene: TRBJ2-7
abundance: NA
v_gene: TRBV29-1
d_gene: TRBD2